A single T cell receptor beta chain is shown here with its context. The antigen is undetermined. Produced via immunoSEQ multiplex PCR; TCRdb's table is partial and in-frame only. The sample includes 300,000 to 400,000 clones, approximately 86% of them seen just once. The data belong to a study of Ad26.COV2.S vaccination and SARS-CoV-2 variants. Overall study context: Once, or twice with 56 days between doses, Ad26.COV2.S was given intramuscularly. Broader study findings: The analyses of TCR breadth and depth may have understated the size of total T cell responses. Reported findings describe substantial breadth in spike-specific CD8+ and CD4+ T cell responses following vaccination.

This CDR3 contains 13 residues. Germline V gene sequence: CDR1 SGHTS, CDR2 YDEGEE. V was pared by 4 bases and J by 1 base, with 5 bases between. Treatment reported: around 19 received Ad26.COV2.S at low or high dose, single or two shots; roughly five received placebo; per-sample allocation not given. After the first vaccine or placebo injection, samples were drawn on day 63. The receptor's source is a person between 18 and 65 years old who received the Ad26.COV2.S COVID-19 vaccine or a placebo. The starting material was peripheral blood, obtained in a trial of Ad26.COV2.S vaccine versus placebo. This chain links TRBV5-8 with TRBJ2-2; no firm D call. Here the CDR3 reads CASSPRNTGELFF. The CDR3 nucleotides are TGTGCCAGCAGCCCGAGGAACACCGGGGAGCTGTTTTTT.